A single sample gave rise to the 23 T cell receptor beta chains below, sequenced in a study of cytomegalovirus exposure and HLA in healthy donors. PCR used 60 Vbeta primers and 13 Jbeta primers. TCRdb's copy holds only in-frame clones and misses some; the assay was immunoSEQ multiplex PCR. The data contain 150,000 to 200,000 clones, roughly 77% of them seen just once; the ten biggest clones take up more than 4%. Source material: PBMCs. The receptors come from a male donor in good health and CMV-seronegative.

The V gene is TRBV28, the J gene TRBJ1-4; D unclear. V shed 7 bases and J shed 8 bases, with 17 bases lying between them. Germline CDR1 reads MDHEN; CDR2 reads SYDVKM. The CDR3 loop spans 14 amino acids. The CDR3 DNA reads TGTGCCAGCAACCTCGGGAACTACGGCGAAAAACTGTTTTTT. Translated, it gives CASNLGNYGEKLFF.

The genes are TRBV11-2 and TRBJ1-2, with 7 bases lining up with TRBD1. Germline assignment: CDR1 SGHAT and CDR2 FQNNGV. Trimming cost V 1 base and J 6 bases; bases outside gene matches: 5. This CDR3 has 14 amino acids. The CDR3, as DNA: TGTGCCAGCAGCTTAGCTGCAGGGGGTAATGGCTACACCTTC. Protein sequence: CASSLAAGGNGYTF.

This sequence joins TRBV9 and TRBJ2-7; D call uncertain. CDR1 and CDR2 (germline): SGDLS, YYNGEE. The CDR3 is made up of 14 amino acids. Trimming shortened V by 0 bases and J by 6 bases, and 13 bases separated the two germline ends. The CDR3 DNA sequence: TGTGCCAGCAGCGTAGCCCCCCTCAGGTCCGAGCAGTACTTC. This translates into CASSVAPLRSEQYF.

The V and J genes are TRBV6-5 and TRBJ2-7, with 7 bases that match TRBD2. CDR3 length: 13 amino acids. The germline V gene encodes CDR1 MNHEY and CDR2 SVGAGI. J lost 3 bases, V lost 6 bases, and 5 bases had no gene match. The CDR3, as DNA: TGTGCCAGCAGCCGGGAGCGGGACTACGAGCAGTACTTC. The encoded protein is CASSRERDYEQYF.

V is TRBV6-5 and J is TRBJ1-4; tentative D call: TRBD1 (5 bases). There are 13 residues in the CDR3. V shed 10 bases and J shed 4 bases, with 13 bases lying between them. CDR1 MNHEY and CDR2 SVGAGI come from the germline V gene. The CDR3, as DNA: TGTGCCACCAATCCTAGGGGTAATGAAAAACTGTTTTTT. Translated: CATNPRGNEKLFF.

The chain couples TRBV6-1 to TRBJ2-5; 12 bases are shared with TRBD1. The CDR3 runs to 16 residues. Germline V gene data show CDR1 as MNHNS and CDR2 as SASEGT. V shed 1 base, J shed 4 bases, and the junction held 4 bases outside the gene matches. CDR3 protein: CASSEVGTGGRETQYF. The CDR3 DNA follows: TGTGCCAGCAGTGAAGTCGGGACAGGGGGCAGAGAGACCCAGTACTTC.

This chain connects TRBV27 to TRBJ2-7; a possible D gene is TRBD2 (5 bases). The ends were cut back, 6 bases at V and 4 bases at J, with 16 bases in the middle. The CDR3 is 14 amino acids. Germline V lookup: CDR1 MNHEY, CDR2 SMNVEV (reference sequence). CDR3 in amino acids: CASRPRGGLYEQYF. CDR3 nucleotide sequence: TGTGCCAGCAGACCCAGAGGAGGACTGTACGAGCAGTACTTC.

V and J are TRBV4-3 and TRBJ2-1, with D unresolved. This CDR3 comprises 17 residues. Trimming left V 0 bases short and J 3 bases short, with 15 bases between. CDR1 and CDR2 (germline): LGHNA, YSLEER. This CDR3 reads CASSQESLSLDYNEQFF. For the CDR3, the DNA is TGCGCCAGCAGCCAAGAATCCCTATCCCTTGACTACAATGAGCAGTTCTTC.

This clone was picked up a small number of times. J is TRBJ2-2 and V is TRBV7-7; 9 nucleotides line up with TRBD1. This CDR3 has 15 amino acids. CDR1 and CDR2 from the germline V gene are SSHAT and FNYEAQ (reference sequence). With V trimmed by 5 bases and J by 3 bases, 4 bases remained unmatched. CDR3 nucleotide sequence: TGTGCCAGCAGCCTCGGGACAGGGCACACCGGGGAGCTGTTTTTT. As protein: CASSLGTGHTGELFF.

This clone was seen only once. V gene TRBV13 combines with J gene TRBJ2-3, with 11 bases matching TRBD2. Germline-derived CDR1 and CDR2 are PRHDT and FYEKMQ (reference sequence). The CDR3 is made up of 14 amino acids. Germline trimming cut 4 bases from V and 9 bases from J; bases unmatched to any gene: 6. CDR3 coding DNA: TGTGCCAGCAGCTCATTAGCGGGGGGGCTCACGCAGTATTTT. Residues: CASSSLAGGLTQYF.

The CDR3 spells CASSQDVAGGGNEQFF. The CDR3 DNA follows: TGCGCCAGCAGCCAAGATGTCGCGGGAGGAGGCAATGAGCAGTTCTTC. V is TRBV4-3 and J is TRBJ2-1; 8 bases match TRBD2. CDR1 LGHNA and CDR2 YSLEER come from the germline V gene. Trimming removed 0 bases from V and 6 bases from J; junction bases left unmatched: 7. This CDR3 spans 16 amino acids.

V and J are TRBV4-1 and TRBJ2-2; a possible D gene is TRBD2 (5 bases). Trimming removed 0 bases from V and 5 bases from J, with 10 bases in between. The CDR3 totals 15 residues. Germline CDR1 is MGHRA and CDR2 is YSYEKL. The CDR3 sequence is CASSQEGRGTGELFF. The DNA of the CDR3 is TGCGCCAGCAGCCAAGAGGGCCGAGGGACCGGGGAGCTGTTTTTT.

The gene calls are TRBV5-4 and TRBJ2-5; tentative D call: TRBD2 (5 bases). CDR1 and CDR2 (germline): SGHNT, YYREEE (reference sequence). CDR3 length: 13 amino acids. V was trimmed by 6 bases and J by 1 base, leaving 10 bases between them. The CDR3 coding sequence is TGTGCCAGCAATTGGGGAGCCCAAGAGACCCAGTACTTC. Translation: CASNWGAQETQYF.

The V and J genes are TRBV4-1 and TRBJ2-2, with D unresolved. This CDR3 is built from 17 residues. Germline lookup yields CDR1 MGHRA and CDR2 YSYEKL. Between the trimmed V and J ends, which lost 4 bases and 1 base, there was a span of 16 bases. CDR3 loop: CASSPWKRGGNTGELFF. The CDR3 DNA reads TGCGCCAGCAGCCCATGGAAGCGCGGCGGGAACACCGGGGAGCTGTTTTTT.

The rearrangement links TRBV5-1 to TRBJ2-1, with 8 bases identical to TRBD2. The V and J ends lost 0 bases and 2 bases, in that order; junction bases with no gene match: 4. The CDR3 has 16 amino acids. Germline CDR1 reads SGHRS; CDR2 reads YFSETQ. DNA of the CDR3: TGCGCCAGCAGCTTGGCCGAGGGACTAGCCTACAATGAGCAGTTCTTC. It codes for CASSLAEGLAYNEQFF.

The rearrangement uses TRBV28 and TRBJ1-2; D not certain. In germline, CDR1 is MDHEN, CDR2 SYDVKM. The CDR3 is 14 residues long. Trimming stripped 4 bases from V and 3 bases from J, with 12 bases between. This CDR3 reads CASSSLSGHYGYTF. The CDR3 bases are TGTGCCAGCAGTTCGCTCAGTGGGCACTATGGCTACACCTTC.

This sequence joins TRBV11-3 and TRBJ2-2; possibly TRBD1 for D (5 bases). The germline CDR1 and CDR2 sequences are SGHNT and YENEEA. Deletions cut 0 bases from V and 4 bases from J, with 9 bases between. CDR3 length: 15 amino acids. The CDR3 spells CASSLDRVVTGELFF. The CDR3 DNA follows: TGTGCCAGCAGCTTAGACAGGGTGGTCACCGGGGAGCTGTTTTTT.

The rearrangement links TRBV5-1 to TRBJ2-5, with TRBD1 identical over 7 bases. J was trimmed by 5 bases and V by 5 bases; bases with no gene match: 3. The CDR3 has 12 amino acids. Per the germline V gene, CDR1 is SGHRS and CDR2 is YFSETQ. CDR3 coding DNA: TGCGCCAGCAGAGGGGGCGGGGAGACCCAGTACTTC. It encodes CASRGGGETQYF.

Here the CDR3 reads CASSLVQYQETQYF. The CDR3 DNA sequence: TGTGCCAGCAGCTTAGTACAATACCAAGAGACCCAGTACTTC. V and J are TRBV7-9 and TRBJ2-5; D not resolved. The ends were cut back, 1 base at V and 0 bases at J, with 6 bases in the middle. The length of the CDR3 is 14 residues. Germline loops: CDR1 SEHNR, CDR2 FQNEAQ (reference sequence).

This clone was detected a few times. This rearrangement joins TRBV14 to TRBJ2-1; D gene ambiguous. Looked up from germline, CDR1 is SGHDN and CDR2 is FVKESK. V dropped 5 bases and J dropped 6 bases, with 11 bases sitting between them. This CDR3 is 13 amino acids long. CDR3 amino acids: CASSVQVSNEQFF. CDR3 coding DNA: TGTGCCAGCAGCGTCCAGGTCAGCAATGAGCAGTTCTTC. The whole variable domain, remainder taken from reference TRBV14 and TRBJ2-1, is EAGVTQFPSHSVIEKGQTVTLRCDPISGHDNLYWYRRVMGKEIKFLLHFVKESKQDESGMPNNRFLAERTGGTYSTLKVQPAELEDSGVYFCASSVQVSNEQFFGPGTRLTVL.

J is TRBJ1-2 and V is TRBV7-8; 10 bases are shared with TRBD1. In germline, CDR1 is SGHVS, CDR2 FQNEAQ. The CDR3 spans 16 residues. The junction had 13 bases not matched to a gene; V was cut back by 4 bases and J by 8 bases. CDR3 sequence: CASSSTGTGAARGYTF. In DNA, the CDR3 is TGTGCCAGCAGCTCAACCGGGACAGGGGCGGCCAGGGGCTACACCTTC.

The V call is TRBV7-9, the J call TRBJ1-4; D unclear. Germline V lookup: CDR1 SEHNR, CDR2 FQNEAQ (reference sequence). This CDR3 comprises 15 residues. V lost 3 bases, J lost 7 bases, and 15 bases lay in between. The CDR3 DNA reads as TGTGCCAGCAGCTTTAGGATAGGTGCGGTTGAAAAACTGTTTTTT. This sequence encodes CASSFRIGAVEKLFF. Variable domain in full (rest from reference TRBV7-9 and TRBJ1-4): DTGVSQNPRHKITKRGQNVTFRCDPISEHNRLYWYRQTLGQGPEFLTYFQNEAQLEKSRLLSDRFSAERPKGSFSTLEIQRTEQGDSAMYLCASSFRIGAVEKLFFGSGTQLSVL.

Comments on this clone: One end of the junction varies from germline; a read error may be responsible. CDR3 DNA: TGTGCCAGCAGCCCCCGATGGACTAGCGGGGGGGCCGTATATGTAAACGAGCGGTACTTC. This translates into CASSPRWTSGGAVYVNERYF. The chain carries TRBV9 and TRBJ2-7; 15 bases agree with TRBD2. The CDR3 extends over 20 amino acids. In germline, CDR1 is SGDLS, CDR2 YYNGEE.